The present entry profiles one T cell receptor (beta chain) with its context. Antigen: not known. The data were obtained in a study of cytomegalovirus exposure and HLA in healthy donors. PCR was performed using 60 Vbeta and 13 Jbeta primers. The data were produced by immunoSEQ multiplex PCR, yet TCRdb's version contains in-frame clones alone and is incomplete. The data contain around 100,000 clones, about 75% of them seen just once; the ten biggest clones take up around 14%. Study-wide findings and caveats: Later work found that TCR association rates differed between HLA loci; DRB1 had the most and HLA-C the fewest. Some segments of the V type, notably TRBV6-2 and TRBV6-3, were excluded as indistinguishable.

V was pared by 8 bases and J by 6 bases, with 23 bases between. Germline lookup yields CDR1 SEHNR and CDR2 FQNEAQ (reference sequence). The CDR3 extends over 15 amino acids. The source is a male donor in good health and CMV-seropositive. Sequencing was done on a sample of PBMCs. The rearrangement links TRBV7-9 to TRBJ2-7; D is possibly TRBD2 (6 bases). CDR3 bases: TGTGCCAGCTCCCTCCGGAGGGACCCCTCATCCGAGCAGTACTTC. It specifies CASSLRRDPSSEQYF. Using reference TRBV7-9 and TRBJ2-7 for the parts outside the CDR3, the full variable domain is DTGVSQNPRHKITKRGQNVTFRCDPISEHNRLYWYRQTLGQGPEFLTYFQNEAQLEKSRLLSDRFSAERPKGSFSTLEIQRTEQGDSAMYLCASSLRRDPSSEQYFGPGTRLTVT.